The present TCR beta chain was sequenced within a study of yellow fever vaccine responses in identical twins. Study-wide results and limits: Reportedly, twins' vaccine T cell responses looked partly convergent and partly personalized.

Of note for this clonotype: The antigen is unknown.

In TCRdb, the RT-PCR reads were re-called with MiXCR into one record per CDR3 protein. The data show roughly 300 distinct CDR3 sequences, with about 60% seen just once and almost 40% held by the top ten. The CDR3 loop spans 13 amino acids. Trimming stripped 8 bases from V and 6 bases from J, with 16 bases between. This sequence originates from a female donor who received the yellow fever vaccine. The starting material was T cells from blood (PBMCs), unsorted or a sorted subset (not recorded which), obtained before or after yellow fever vaccination (not recorded which). This sequence joins TRBV23-1 and TRBJ1-1; D may be TRBD1 (5 bases). TRBV23-1 is assigned to the ORF class and has an uncertain function. The DNA of the CDR3 is TGCGCCAGCGCGAACCCCAGGGAATCTGAAGCTTTCTTT. Its protein product is CASANPRESEAFF.